These T cell receptor beta chains were read from a single sample in a study of siplizumab effects on memory and regulatory T cells. Using immunoSEQ multiplex PCR, the repertoire was profiled, and TCRdb retains in-frame clones only, with some absent. Of about 100,000 clones listed, around 92% are singletons. Sequenced material: CD4+ T cells sorted from blood. The receptors shown here come from a human donor in good health. Some clones in this sample may be carry-over from other donors' samples. Each CDR3 is given with its conserved first and last residue. The D gene is left open where the match is weak. Clone size appears in some rows only: once, few, many, or a class for an expanded clone.

D gene: TRBD2; J gene: TRBJ2-5; V gene: TRBV30; CDR3 length: 13; clone size: .; CDR3 DNA: TGTGCCTGGAGTGGCGGGGGTGCCGGGACCCAGTACTTC; CDR3 protein: CAWSGGGAGTQYF
D gene: .; J gene: TRBJ2-1; V gene: TRBV18; CDR3 length: 15; clone size: .; CDR3 DNA: TGTGCCAGCTCACCAACCGAGAGCTCCTACAATGAGCAGTTCTTC; CDR3 protein: CASSPTESSYNEQFF
D gene: .; J gene: TRBJ2-3; V gene: TRBV27; CDR3 length: 15; clone size: .; CDR3 DNA: TGTGCCAGCAGCCTAGAGACTCCGGACACAGATACGCAGTATTTT; CDR3 protein: CASSLETPDTDTQYF
D gene: .; J gene: TRBJ1-2; V gene: TRBV27; CDR3 length: 17; clone size: .; CDR3 DNA: TGTGCCAGCAGTTTATCAAGGTCTAACGACCCTTACTATGGCTACACCTTC; CDR3 protein: CASSLSRSNDPYYGYTF
D gene: .; J gene: TRBJ2-7; V gene: TRBV7-2; CDR3 length: 13; clone size: few; CDR3 DNA: TGTGCCAGCAGCCTCGGACCATCTGGGGAGCAGTACTTC; CDR3 protein: CASSLGPSGEQYF
D gene: TRBD1; J gene: TRBJ1-1; V gene: TRBV5-6; CDR3 length: 15; clone size: .; CDR3 DNA: TGTGCCAGCAGCTCCGGGACAGGGGATACCACTGAAGCTTTCTTT; CDR3 protein: CASSSGTGDTTEAFF
D gene: .; J gene: TRBJ1-2; V gene: TRBV2; CDR3 length: 12; clone size: .; CDR3 DNA: TGTGCCAGCAGGGGCTCGGGGGCTGGCTACACCTTC; CDR3 protein: CASRGSGAGYTF
D gene: .; J gene: TRBJ2-1; V gene: TRBV7-2; CDR3 length: 17; clone size: .; CDR3 DNA: TGTGCCAGCAGCGGAGGAAGCGACAGCCACTCCTACAATGAGCAGTTCTTC; CDR3 protein: CASSGGSDSHSYNEQFF
D gene: .; J gene: TRBJ2-3; V gene: TRBV4-1; CDR3 length: 13; clone size: .; CDR3 DNA: TGCGCCAGCAGCCGCCCGGGTACAGATACGCAGTATTTT; CDR3 protein: CASSRPGTDTQYF
D gene: .; J gene: TRBJ1-1; V gene: TRBV7-2; CDR3 length: 13; clone size: .; CDR3 DNA: TGTGCCAGCAGCTCCAGGGTCTACCCTGAAGCTTTCTTT; CDR3 protein: CASSSRVYPEAFF
D gene: .; J gene: TRBJ1-4; V gene: TRBV5-5; CDR3 length: 15; clone size: .; CDR3 DNA: TGTGCCAGCAGCCCGGTGGGACAAGGGGATGAAAAACTGTTTTTT; CDR3 protein: CASSPVGQGDEKLFF
D gene: TRBD1; J gene: TRBJ1-4; V gene: TRBV5-1; CDR3 length: 14; clone size: .; CDR3 DNA: TGCGCCAGCAACCGGGGACAGGATAATGAAAAACTGTTTTTT; CDR3 protein: CASNRGQDNEKLFF
D gene: .; J gene: TRBJ2-5; V gene: TRBV6-5; CDR3 length: 15; clone size: .; CDR3 DNA: TGTGCCAGCAGTTACTACATCCGTCCCCCGGAGACCCAGTACTTC; CDR3 protein: CASSYYIRPPETQYF
D gene: .; J gene: TRBJ2-5; V gene: TRBV2; CDR3 length: 12; clone size: .; CDR3 DNA: TGTGCCAGCAGTGCCCGCGGAGAGACCCAGTACTTC; CDR3 protein: CASSARGETQYF
D gene: .; J gene: TRBJ1-1; V gene: TRBV7-9; CDR3 length: 14; clone size: .; CDR3 DNA: TGTGCCAGCAGCTTAGCGCTCGGGGGCGCTGAAGCTTTCTTT; CDR3 protein: CASSLALGGAEAFF
D gene: .; J gene: TRBJ2-7; V gene: TRBV6-5; CDR3 length: 15; clone size: .; CDR3 DNA: TGTGCCAGCAGTCCGGCCGGTGCACACTCCTACGAGCAGTACTTC; CDR3 protein: CASSPAGAHSYEQYF
D gene: .; J gene: TRBJ2-5; V gene: TRBV15; CDR3 length: 18; clone size: .; CDR3 DNA: TGTGCCACCAGCAGAGATCCAAAACACGGTGCGCTCTACAAGACCCAGTACTTC; CDR3 protein: CATSRDPKHGALYKTQYF
D gene: .; J gene: TRBJ2-3; V gene: TRBV21-1; CDR3 length: 20; clone size: .; CDR3 DNA: TGTGCCAGCAGCAATTCGGGGACCGGGACCACGAAGAAATACACAGATACGCAGTATTTT; CDR3 protein: CASSNSGTGTTKKYTDTQYF
D gene: .; J gene: TRBJ1-1; V gene: TRBV7-3; CDR3 length: 14; clone size: .; CDR3 DNA: TGTGCCAGCAGCTTAAGCCAGGCCAGGAGTGAAGCTTTCTTT; CDR3 protein: CASSLSQARSEAFF
D gene: TRBD2; J gene: TRBJ2-7; V gene: TRBV19; CDR3 length: 13; clone size: .; CDR3 DNA: TGTGCCAGTAGCTGGGACGGGAGGTCTGAGCAGTACTTC; CDR3 protein: CASSWDGRSEQYF
D gene: .; J gene: TRBJ2-7; V gene: TRBV6-1; CDR3 length: 13; clone size: .; CDR3 DNA: TGTGCCAGCAGTACCGAGGACGGCTACGAGCAGTACTTC; CDR3 protein: CASSTEDGYEQYF
D gene: .; J gene: TRBJ2-1; V gene: TRBV5-1; CDR3 length: 16; clone size: .; CDR3 DNA: TGCGCCAGCAGCCCGCCCAGGGGGGTGGGCTACAATGAGCAGTTCTTC; CDR3 protein: CASSPPRGVGYNEQFF
D gene: TRBD2; J gene: TRBJ2-3; V gene: TRBV7-2; CDR3 length: 16; clone size: .; CDR3 DNA: TGTGCCAGCAAACCACCGGGACTAGCTAGCACAGATACGCAGTATTTT; CDR3 protein: CASKPPGLASTDTQYF
D gene: .; J gene: TRBJ2-7; V gene: TRBV5-4; CDR3 length: 11; clone size: few; CDR3 DNA: TGTGCCAGCAGCTTGACAGACGAGCAGTACTTC; CDR3 protein: CASSLTDEQYF
D gene: .; J gene: TRBJ2-5; V gene: TRBV5-1; CDR3 length: 11; clone size: .; CDR3 DNA: TGCGCCAGCAGCTCAGGCGAGACCCAGTACTTC; CDR3 protein: CASSSGETQYF
D gene: TRBD1; J gene: TRBJ2-7; V gene: TRBV5-4; CDR3 length: 17; clone size: .; CDR3 DNA: TGTGCCAGCAGCCCCGGACAGGGGGCGAGATCAGTCTACGAGCAGTACTTC; CDR3 protein: CASSPGQGARSVYEQYF
D gene: .; J gene: TRBJ2-5; V gene: TRBV19; CDR3 length: 14; clone size: .; CDR3 DNA: TGTGCCAGTAGTATAGTAGGGAATCAAGAGACCCAGTACTTC; CDR3 protein: CASSIVGNQETQYF
D gene: .; J gene: TRBJ1-5; V gene: TRBV18; CDR3 length: 15; clone size: .; CDR3 DNA: TGTGCCAGCTCACCTCACCCCAACTTGGATCAGCCCCAGCATTTT; CDR3 protein: CASSPHPNLDQPQHF
D gene: .; J gene: TRBJ1-5; V gene: TRBV5-8; CDR3 length: 11; clone size: .; CDR3 DNA: TGTGCCAGCAGCCAACAGGGGCCCCAGCATTTT; CDR3 protein: CASSQQGPQHF
D gene: TRBD2; J gene: TRBJ2-5; V gene: TRBV6-7; CDR3 length: 18; clone size: .; CDR3 DNA: TGTGCCAGCAGTTACTGGGGAGGGGTGCTAGCGGGAGGTGAGACCCAGTACTTC; CDR3 protein: CASSYWGGVLAGGETQYF
D gene: TRBD2; J gene: TRBJ2-1; V gene: TRBV2; CDR3 length: 18; clone size: .; CDR3 DNA: TGTGCCAGCAGGATGAGGCAGGGGACTAGCGGGAATTACAATGAGCAGTTCTTC; CDR3 protein: CASRMRQGTSGNYNEQFF
D gene: .; J gene: TRBJ2-5; V gene: TRBV6-5; CDR3 length: 15; clone size: .; CDR3 DNA: TGTGCCAGCAGTTACTCGGCGTCTGGAAGGGAGACCCAGTACTTC; CDR3 protein: CASSYSASGRETQYF
D gene: TRBD1; J gene: TRBJ1-3; V gene: TRBV9; CDR3 length: 15; clone size: .; CDR3 DNA: TGTGCCAGCAGCGCGCAGACAGGGACTGGAAACACCATATATTTT; CDR3 protein: CASSAQTGTGNTIYF
D gene: .; J gene: TRBJ2-7; V gene: TRBV6-5; CDR3 length: 13; clone size: .; CDR3 DNA: TGTGCCAGCAGTTATGGCACCTCCTACGAGCAGTACTTC; CDR3 protein: CASSYGTSYEQYF
D gene: TRBD1; J gene: TRBJ2-1; V gene: TRBV2; CDR3 length: 16; clone size: .; CDR3 DNA: TGTGCCAGCAGTGTTGGCGGGACAGGTACATTCTCGGAGCAGTTCTTC; CDR3 protein: CASSVGGTGTFSEQFF
D gene: .; J gene: TRBJ2-7; V gene: TRBV5-1; CDR3 length: 14; clone size: .; CDR3 DNA: TGCGCCAGCAGCACCCAAAGGGGCTCCTACGAGCAGTACTTC; CDR3 protein: CASSTQRGSYEQYF
D gene: .; J gene: TRBJ1-2; V gene: TRBV4-2; CDR3 length: 15; clone size: .; CDR3 DNA: TGTGCCAGCAGCCAAGATCAGGGTTTGAACTATGGCTACACCTTC; CDR3 protein: CASSQDQGLNYGYTF
D gene: TRBD2; J gene: TRBJ2-1; V gene: TRBV10-3; CDR3 length: 14; clone size: .; CDR3 DNA: TGTGCCACACACGGGGGGGTTTCCTACAATGAGCAGTTCTTC; CDR3 protein: CATHGGVSYNEQFF